This section outlines one TCR beta chain sequence together with its context. Its antigen is unidentified. These data originate in a study of cytomegalovirus exposure and HLA in healthy donors. Broader study findings: In vitro confirmation showed a few CMV-associated chains to be CMV antigen specific. Previous analysis showed most TCR beta V segments were productive about 87% or about 30% of the time. What a later analysis showed was that several of the most significant clusters appeared linked to common viral pathogens.

It was with 60 Vbeta and 13 Jbeta primers that the PCR ran. Produced via immunoSEQ multiplex PCR; TCRdb's table is partial and in-frame only. Seen here are 150,000 to 200,000 clones, nearly 70% observed once, and the top ten hold more than 9%. There are 15 residues in the CDR3. Sample: PBMCs. The rearrangement uses TRBV21-1 and TRBJ2-1; the table's D call of TRBD2 was not tested on the DNA. TRBV21-1 is a pseudogene segment. The receptor's source is a man in his thirties or forties in good health and CMV-seropositive. In DNA, the CDR3 is TGTGCCAGCAGCAAACGAGGCGGGGAATACAATGAGCAGTTCTTC. Translated, it gives CASSKRGGEYNEQFF.